This T cell receptor (beta chain) appears in the sequencing data of a study of CD8 T cells in ankylosing spondylitis. This clonotype was recorded a few times. As yet, its antigen is unknown. Making use of molecular barcodes, quantitative 5'-RACE generated TCR beta libraries. In TCRdb, the 5' RACE reads were re-called with MiXCR into one record per CDR3 protein. The data contain roughly 220,000 distinct CDR3 sequences, around 18% of them singletons. Broader study findings: Made up of about eight highly homologous variants, a TCR beta motif appeared characteristic of ankylosing spondylitis blood.

The V and J ends lost 5 bases and 0 bases, in that order; junction bases with no gene match: 4. The CDR3 runs 16 residues. The receptor's source is a male donor with ankylosing spondylitis. Source material: blood, either unsorted or a sorted T cell fraction (not recorded which). This chain connects TRBV12-3 or TRBV12-4 to TRBJ2-3; 11 positions match TRBD2. CDR3 nucleotides: TGTGCCAGCAGTGTTAGCGGGAGGGTTAGCACAGATACGCAGTATTTT. Its protein is CASSVSGRVSTDTQYF.